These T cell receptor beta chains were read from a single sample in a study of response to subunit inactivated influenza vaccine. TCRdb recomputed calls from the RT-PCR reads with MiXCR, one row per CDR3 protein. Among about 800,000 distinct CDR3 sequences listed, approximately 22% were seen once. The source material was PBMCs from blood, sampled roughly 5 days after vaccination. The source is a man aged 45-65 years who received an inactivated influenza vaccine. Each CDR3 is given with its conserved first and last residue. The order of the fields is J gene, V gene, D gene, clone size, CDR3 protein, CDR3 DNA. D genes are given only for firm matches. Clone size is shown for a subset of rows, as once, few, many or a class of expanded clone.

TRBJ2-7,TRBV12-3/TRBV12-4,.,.,CASSFSGIYEQYF,TGTGCCAGCAGTTTTTCCGGGATCTACGAGCAGTACTTC
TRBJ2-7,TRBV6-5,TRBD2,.,CARTSGRYEQYF,TGTGCCAGAACTAGCGGGCGGTACGAGCAGTACTTC
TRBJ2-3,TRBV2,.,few,CASTGQMADTQYF,TGTGCCAGCACGGGCCAAATGGCAGATACGCAGTATTTT
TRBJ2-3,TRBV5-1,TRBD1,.,CASSYTGGSDTQYF,TGCGCCAGCAGCTATACAGGGGGCTCGGATACGCAGTATTTT
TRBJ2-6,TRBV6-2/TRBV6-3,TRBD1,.,CASKSQGAGANVLTF,TGTGCCAGCAAAAGTCAGGGGGCCGGGGCCAACGTCCTGACTTTC
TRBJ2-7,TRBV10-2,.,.,CASNLQAGHSYEQYF,TGCGCCAGCAACCTCCAGGCGGGGCACTCCTACGAGCAGTACTTC
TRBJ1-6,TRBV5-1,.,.,CASSLGGRATSSPLHF,TGCGCCAGCAGCTTGGGGGGTCGGGCGACGAGTTCACCCCTCCACTTT
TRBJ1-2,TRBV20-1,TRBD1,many,CSARLPGQKNYGYTF,TGCAGTGCTAGATTGCCGGGACAGAAGAACTATGGCTACACCTTC
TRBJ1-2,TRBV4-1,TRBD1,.,CASSRTGVVYGYTF,TGCGCCAGCAGCCGGACAGGGGTTGTGTATGGCTACACCTTC
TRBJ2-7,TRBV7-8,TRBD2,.,CASSITSGSAEQYF,TGTGCCAGCAGCATTACTAGCGGGAGTGCCGAGCAGTACTTC
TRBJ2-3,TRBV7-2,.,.,CASSSLGTDTQYF,TGTGCCAGCAGCTCCCTAGGCACAGATACGCAGTATTTT
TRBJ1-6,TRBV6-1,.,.,CASSGDGGFTLHF,TGTGCCAGCAGTGGGGACGGGGGCTTCACCCTCCACTTT
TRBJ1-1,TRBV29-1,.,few,CSSGQLSTEAFF,TGCAGTTCCGGGCAGCTGAGCACTGAAGCTTTCTTT
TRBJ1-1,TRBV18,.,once,CASSPRQGWSTEAFF,TGTGCCAGCTCACCACGGCAGGGATGGAGCACTGAAGCTTTCTTT
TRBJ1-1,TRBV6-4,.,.,CASSDVGDTEAFF,TGTGCCAGCAGTGACGTTGGAGACACTGAAGCTTTCTTT
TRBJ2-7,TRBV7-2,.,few,CASSLPSRYEQYF,TGTGCCAGCAGCTTACCCTCACGGTACGAGCAGTACTTC
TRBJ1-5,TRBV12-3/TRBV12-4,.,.,CATMSTSSSNQPQHF,TGTGCCACCATGAGCACGTCATCTAGCAATCAGCCCCAGCATTTT